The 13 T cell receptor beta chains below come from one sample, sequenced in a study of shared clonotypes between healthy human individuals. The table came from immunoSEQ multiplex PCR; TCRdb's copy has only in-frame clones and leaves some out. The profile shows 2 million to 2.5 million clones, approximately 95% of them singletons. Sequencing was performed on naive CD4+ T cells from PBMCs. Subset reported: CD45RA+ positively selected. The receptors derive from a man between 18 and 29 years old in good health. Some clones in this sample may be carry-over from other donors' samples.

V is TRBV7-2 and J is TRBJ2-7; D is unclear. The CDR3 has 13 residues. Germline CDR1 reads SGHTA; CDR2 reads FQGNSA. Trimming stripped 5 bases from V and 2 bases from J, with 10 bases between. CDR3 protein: CASSPQLAYEQYF. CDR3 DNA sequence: TGTGCCAGCAGCCCCCAGTTGGCCTACGAGCAGTACTTC.

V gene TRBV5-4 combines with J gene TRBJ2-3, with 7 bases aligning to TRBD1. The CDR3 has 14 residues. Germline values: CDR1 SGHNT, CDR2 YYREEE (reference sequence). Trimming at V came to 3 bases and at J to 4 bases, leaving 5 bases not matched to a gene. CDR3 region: CASSSDRYSDTQYF. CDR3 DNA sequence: TGTGCCAGCAGCTCGGACAGGTACTCAGATACGCAGTATTTT.

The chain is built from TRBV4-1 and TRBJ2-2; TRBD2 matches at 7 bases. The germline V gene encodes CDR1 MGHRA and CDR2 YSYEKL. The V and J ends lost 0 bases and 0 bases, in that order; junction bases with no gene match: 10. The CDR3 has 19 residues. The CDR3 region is CASSQEGGRGRANTGELFF. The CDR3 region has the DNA TGCGCCAGCAGCCAAGAAGGTGGTCGCGGGAGAGCGAACACCGGGGAGCTGTTTTTT.

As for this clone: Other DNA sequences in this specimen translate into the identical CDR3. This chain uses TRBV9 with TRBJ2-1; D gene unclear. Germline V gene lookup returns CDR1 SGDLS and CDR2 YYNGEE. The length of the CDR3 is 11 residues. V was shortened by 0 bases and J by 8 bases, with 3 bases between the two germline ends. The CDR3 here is CASSVADEQFF. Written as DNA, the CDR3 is TGTGCCAGCAGCGTAGCGGATGAGCAGTTCTTC.

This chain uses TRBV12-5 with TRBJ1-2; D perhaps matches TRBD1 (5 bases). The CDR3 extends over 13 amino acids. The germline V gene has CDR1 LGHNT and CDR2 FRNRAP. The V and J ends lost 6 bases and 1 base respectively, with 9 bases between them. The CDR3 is CASGGVDNYGYTF. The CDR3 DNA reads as TGTGCTAGTGGAGGGGTCGATAACTATGGCTACACCTTC.

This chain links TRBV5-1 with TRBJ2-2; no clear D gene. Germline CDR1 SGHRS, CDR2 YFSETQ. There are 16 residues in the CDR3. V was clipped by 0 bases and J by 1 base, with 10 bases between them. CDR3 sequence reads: CASSLGPAMNTGELFF. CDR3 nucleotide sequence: TGCGCCAGCAGCTTGGGCCCAGCTATGAACACCGGGGAGCTGTTTTTT.

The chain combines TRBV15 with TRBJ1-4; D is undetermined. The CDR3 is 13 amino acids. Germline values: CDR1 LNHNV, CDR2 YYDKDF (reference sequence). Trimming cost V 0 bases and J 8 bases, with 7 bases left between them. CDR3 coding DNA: TGTGCCACCAGCAGAGATCATCCGGAAAAACTGTTTTTT. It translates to CATSRDHPEKLFF.

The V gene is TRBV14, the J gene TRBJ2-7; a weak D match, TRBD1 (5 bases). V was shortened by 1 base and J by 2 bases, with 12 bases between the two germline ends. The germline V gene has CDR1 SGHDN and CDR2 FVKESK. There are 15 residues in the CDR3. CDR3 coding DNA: TGTGCCAGCAGCCAAGTAGGGGCCGATACCTACGAGCAGTACTTC. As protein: CASSQVGADTYEQYF.

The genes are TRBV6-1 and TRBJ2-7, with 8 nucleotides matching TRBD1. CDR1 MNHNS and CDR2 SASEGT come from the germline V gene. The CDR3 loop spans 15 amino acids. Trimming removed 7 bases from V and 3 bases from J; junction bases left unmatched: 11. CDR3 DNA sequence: TGTGCCAGCACCACCCGGGACAGGCCCAACTACGAGCAGTACTTC. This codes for CASTTRDRPNYEQYF.

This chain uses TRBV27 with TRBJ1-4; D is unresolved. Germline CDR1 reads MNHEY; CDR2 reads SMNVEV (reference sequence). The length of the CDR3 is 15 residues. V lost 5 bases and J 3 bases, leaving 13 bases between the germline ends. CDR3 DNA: TGTGCCAGCAGTCCCTATGGGCGCGCTAATGAAAAACTGTTTTTT. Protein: CASSPYGRANEKLFF.

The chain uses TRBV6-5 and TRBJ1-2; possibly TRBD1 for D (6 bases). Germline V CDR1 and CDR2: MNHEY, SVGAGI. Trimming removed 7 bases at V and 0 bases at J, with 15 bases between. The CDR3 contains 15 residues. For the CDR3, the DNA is TGTGCCAGCACCCCGCGACAGGCCCCTAACTATGGCTACACCTTC. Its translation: CASTPRQAPNYGYTF.

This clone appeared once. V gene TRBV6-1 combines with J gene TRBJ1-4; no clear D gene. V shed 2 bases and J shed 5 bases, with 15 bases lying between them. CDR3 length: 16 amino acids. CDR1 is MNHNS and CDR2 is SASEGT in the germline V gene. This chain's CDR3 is CASSEFRVPINEKLFF. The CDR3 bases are TGTGCCAGCAGTGAATTCCGTGTTCCAATCAATGAAAAACTGTTTTTT.

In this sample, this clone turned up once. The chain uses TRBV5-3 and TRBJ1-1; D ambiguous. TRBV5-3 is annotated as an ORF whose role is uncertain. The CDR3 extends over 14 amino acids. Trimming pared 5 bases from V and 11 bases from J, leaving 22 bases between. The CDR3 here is CARRPELWPAGAFF. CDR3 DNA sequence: TGTGCCAGAAGGCCGGAACTCTGGCCAGCGGGCGCTTTCTTT.